The clone carrying this T cell receptor (beta chain) was recorded a few times. Its specificity is unknown. Sample barcodes and UMIs were carried by the TCR alpha and TCR beta cDNA libraries that 5'RACE generated with constant-segment primers. TCRdb called the 5' RACE reads again in MiXCR, with one record for every CDR3 protein. The data show under 550,000 distinct CDR3 sequences, with roughly 18% seen just once and 20% to 25% held by the top ten. Trimming took 8 bases from V and 4 from J, leaving 13 bases between them. The CDR3 has 13 residues. Germline CDR1 is KGHDR and CDR2 is SFDVKD. The source of the sample is a study of T-cell memory formation after mild COVID-19. Study-wide points: Contracting clones, day 15 to 85, had balanced CD4/CD8, and later expanders favored CD4+.

The V call is TRBV24-1, the J call TRBJ1-2; TRBD1 is a possible D gene (5 bases). The TCR comes from a young man who had mild COVID-19 (a few samples of this study predate the infection). Cell type and time point are not known. Sequencing was done on a sample of PBMCs or a T cell subset sorted from them (not recorded which). The CDR3 is CATTDTEGYGYTF. DNA of the CDR3: TGTGCCACCACGGACACTGAGGGCTATGGCTACACCTTC.